This TCR beta chain was recorded in a study of human T cells and chemical hapten exposure. The study, taken as a whole, reports: Following DPC sensitization, TCRs present above 1 in 1000 frequency showed no change.

Unique molecular identifiers were attached to individual cDNA molecules during library preparation. TCRdb re-analysed the RACE reads in MiXCR, keeping a single row per CDR3 protein. The sample holds about 65,000 distinct CDR3 sequences, about 6% seen once. The CDR3 consists of 14 residues. The J segment lost 7 bases and the V segment lost 3 bases, leaving 6 bases of the junction unmatched. Germline-derived CDR1 and CDR2 are MNHEY and SMNVEV (reference sequence). This clonotype was seen more than once but under ten times. The antigen is not known. Time point of the sample: healthy volunteer bleed at 6 weeks. Total RNA was isolated from whole blood that had not been fractionated.

The chain couples TRBV27 to TRBJ2-7; 10 positions match TRBD2. Sequenced material: whole blood. This TCR came from a female donor in good health. Some clones in this sample may be carry-over from other donors' samples. DNA of the CDR3: TGTGCCAGCAGTTTGGCTAGCGGGAGAGATGAGCAGTACTTC. This gives the protein CASSLASGRDEQYF.